The sequence of this T cell receptor (beta chain) was determined in a study of shared clonotypes between healthy human individuals. For the study at large: The plates for each donor numbered three CD4 naive, three CD4 memory, two CD8 naive and one CD8 memory.

Study-wide points: Sampling used blood alone; tissue repertoires probably differ.

Turning to this clone: Its antigen is unknown.

J was trimmed by 5 bases and V by 5 bases; bases with no gene match: 11. The CDR3 is 15 amino acids. Germline V gene data show CDR1 as MNHNY and CDR2 as SVGAGI (reference sequence). Methods used by the authors: Junction-only sequences without quality scores came from ImmunoSEQ, so filtering differed. The repertoire was sequenced with immunoSEQ multiplex PCR; TCRdb's copy has only in-frame clones and lacks some. The DNA was the basis for D and trimming; V, J and clone size are from that table. Of some 630,000 clones in the sample, approximately 96% were seen once. Naive CD8 cells lacked CD45RO, underwent positive selection for CCR7 and left out terminally differentiated effector memory CD45RA+ cells. All of the donors resided in Nashville, Tennessee, and each was a Caucasian adult.

The chain links TRBV6-6 to TRBJ2-5, with TRBD2 identical over 7 bases. The receptor was isolated from a woman aged 25-40 years in good health. The source material was naive CD8+ T cells sorted from blood. CDR3 sequence: CASSIGTTRGETQYF. As DNA, the CDR3 is TGTGCCAGCAGTATCGGGACTACCCGCGGGGAGACCCAGTACTTC.